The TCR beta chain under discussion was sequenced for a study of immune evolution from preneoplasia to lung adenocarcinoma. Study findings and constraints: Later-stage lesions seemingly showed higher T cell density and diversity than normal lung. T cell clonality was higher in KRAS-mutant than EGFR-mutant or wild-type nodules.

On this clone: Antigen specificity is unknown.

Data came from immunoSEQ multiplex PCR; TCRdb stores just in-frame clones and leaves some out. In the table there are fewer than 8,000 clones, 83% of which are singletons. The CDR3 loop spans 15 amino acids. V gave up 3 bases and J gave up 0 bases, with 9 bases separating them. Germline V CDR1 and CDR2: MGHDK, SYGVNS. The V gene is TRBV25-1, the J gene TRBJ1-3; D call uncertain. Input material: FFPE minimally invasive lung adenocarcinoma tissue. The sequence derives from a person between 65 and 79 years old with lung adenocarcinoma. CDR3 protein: CASSDGQNSGNTIYF. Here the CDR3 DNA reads TGTGCCAGCAGTGATGGGCAAAACTCTGGAAACACCATATATTTT.